The 3 T cell receptor beta chains given below trace back to one sample, sequenced in a study of T cell repertoires in cytomegalovirus infection. MiXCR, run by TCRdb on the reads, gives a single entry per CDR3 protein. The sample carries some 480,000 distinct CDR3 sequences, roughly a third recorded once. Their specific antigens are unknown. Sequenced here: cultured PBMCs, sampled from culture after CMV antigen stimulation. These receptors were taken from a human donor in good health (CMV status not recorded). Some clones in this sample may be carry-over from other donors' samples.

This clonotype was seen a few times. The chain has TRBV7-8 and TRBJ2-1; maybe TRBD2 (7 bases). Germline CDR1 and CDR2: SGHVS and FQNEAQ. V gave up 2 bases and J gave up 9 bases, with 11 bases separating them. CDR3 length: 13 amino acids. CDR3 sequence reads: CASSLNREGEQFF. CDR3 in DNA: TGTGCCAGCAGCTTAAACAGGGAGGGTGAGCAGTTCTTC.

At least ten counts were recorded for this clonotype. The chain carries TRBV7-8 and TRBJ2-7; D gene unclear. Germline CDR1 is SGHVS and CDR2 is FQNEAQ. The CDR3 is made up of 14 amino acids. Trimming left V 0 bases short and J 6 bases short, with 12 bases between. The CDR3 is CASSLALTSGEQYV. The DNA of the CDR3 is TGTGCCAGCAGCTTAGCGCTCACTTCAGGCGAGCAGTACGTC.

The V and J genes are TRBV7-9 and TRBJ1-1; possible D gene TRBD1, 5 bases. The CDR3 contains 14 residues. V was clipped by 2 bases and J by 5 bases, with 12 bases between them. CDR1 and CDR2 from the germline V gene are SEHNR and FQNEAQ (reference sequence). CDR3 protein: CASSLKGEWTEAFF. CDR3 nucleotides: TGTGCCAGCAGCTTAAAAGGGGAATGGACTGAAGCTTTCTTT.